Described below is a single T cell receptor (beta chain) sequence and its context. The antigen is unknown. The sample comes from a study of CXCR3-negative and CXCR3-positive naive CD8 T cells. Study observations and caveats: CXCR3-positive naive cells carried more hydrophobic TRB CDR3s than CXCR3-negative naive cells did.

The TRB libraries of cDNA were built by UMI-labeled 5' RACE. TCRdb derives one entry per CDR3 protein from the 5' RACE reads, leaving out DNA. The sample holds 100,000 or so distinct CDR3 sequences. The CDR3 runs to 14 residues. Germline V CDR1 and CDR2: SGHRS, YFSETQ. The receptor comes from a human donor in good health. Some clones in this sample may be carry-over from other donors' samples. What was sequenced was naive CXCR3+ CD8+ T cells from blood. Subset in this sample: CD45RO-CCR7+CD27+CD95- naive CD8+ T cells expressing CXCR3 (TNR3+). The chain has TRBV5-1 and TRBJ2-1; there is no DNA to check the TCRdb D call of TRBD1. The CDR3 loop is CASSWTGSYNEQFF.